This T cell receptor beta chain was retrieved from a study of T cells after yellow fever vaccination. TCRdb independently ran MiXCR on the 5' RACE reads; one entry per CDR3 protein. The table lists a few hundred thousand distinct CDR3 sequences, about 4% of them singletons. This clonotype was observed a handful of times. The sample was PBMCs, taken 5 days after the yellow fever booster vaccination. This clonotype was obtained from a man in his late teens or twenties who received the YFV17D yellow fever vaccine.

CDR3 residues: CASSQEGGRYTGELFF. The DNA of the CDR3 is TGCGCCAGCAGCCAAGAGGGTGGCCGGTACACCGGGGAGCTGTTTTTT. The V gene is TRBV4-1, the J gene TRBJ2-2; no definite D call. Trimming removed 0 bases at V and 3 bases at J, with 11 bases between. Germline values: CDR1 MGHRA, CDR2 YSYEKL. The CDR3 consists of 16 residues.